The 5 T cell receptor beta chains reported below all come from one sample, sequenced in a study of control samples from healthy donors and cancer patients. Only in-frame clones appear in the TCRdb table, and some are missing; sequencing was by immunoSEQ multiplex PCR. Counted here are some 130,000 clones, over 80% occurring once; the ten biggest clones make up around 2.1%. Sequencing used blood. Every receptor here comes from a woman aged 45-65 years in good health.

This chain uses TRBV21-1 with TRBJ1-2; no DNA check was done on the table's D call, TRBD1. TRBV21-1 is described as a pseudogene. There are 15 residues in the CDR3. This chain's CDR3 is CASSMDRGPFYGYTF. The CDR3 bases are TGTGCCAGCAGCATGGACAGGGGGCCATTTTATGGCTACACCTTC.

Remarks on this clone: Additional DNA sequences in this sample encode the identical CDR3. The V call is TRBV27, the J call TRBJ1-2; 8 bases fit TRBD1. The CDR3 contains 13 residues. CDR1 and CDR2 from the germline V gene are MNHEY and SMNVEV (reference sequence). Germline trimming cut 6 bases from V and 4 bases from J; bases unmatched to any gene: 4. The CDR3 nucleotides read TGTGCCAGCAGCCCGACAGGGGCCTATGGCTACACCTTC. Its translation: CASSPTGAYGYTF.

This chain connects TRBV5-1 to TRBJ1-3; a possible D gene is TRBD1 (5 bases). CDR3 length: 18 residues. Per the germline V gene, CDR1 is SGHRS and CDR2 is YFSETQ. V lost 0 bases to trimming and J lost 0 bases, with 16 bases between them. The DNA of the CDR3 is TGCGCCAGCAGCTTGGACACGCTAGGGGCTACCTCTGGAAACACCATATATTTT. This sequence encodes CASSLDTLGATSGNTIYF.

The chain combines TRBV6-5 with TRBJ2-7; tentatively, D is TRBD1 (5 bases). V shed 7 bases and J shed 2 bases, with 6 bases lying between them. The CDR3 is 11 residues long. Germline V gene sequence: CDR1 MNHEY, CDR2 SVGAGI. DNA of the CDR3: TGTGCCAGCAAACAGGCCTACGAGCAGTACTTC. Amino acid sequence: CASKQAYEQYF.

V usage is TRBV27 and J usage is TRBJ1-1; D unresolved. The V end was cut by 2 bases, the J end by 4 bases, with 11 bases between. Germline CDR1 MNHEY, CDR2 SMNVEV (reference sequence). The CDR3 is made up of 14 amino acids. DNA of the CDR3: TGTGCCAGCAGTTTAGCAGCCGGGGTCACTGAAGCTTTCTTT. Translating gives CASSLAAGVTEAFF.